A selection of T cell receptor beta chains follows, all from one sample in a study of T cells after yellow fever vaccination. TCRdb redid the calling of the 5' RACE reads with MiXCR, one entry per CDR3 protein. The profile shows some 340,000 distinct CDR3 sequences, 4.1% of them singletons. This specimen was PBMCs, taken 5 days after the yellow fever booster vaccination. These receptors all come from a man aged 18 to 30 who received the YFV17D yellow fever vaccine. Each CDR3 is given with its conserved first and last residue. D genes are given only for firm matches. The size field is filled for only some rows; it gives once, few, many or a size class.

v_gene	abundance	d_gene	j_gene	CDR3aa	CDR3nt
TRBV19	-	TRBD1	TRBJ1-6	CASSDGQGTNSPLHF	TGTGCCAGTAGTGACGGACAGGGGACGAATTCACCCCTCCACTTT
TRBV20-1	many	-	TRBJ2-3	CSGSSGGTDTQYF	TGCAGTGGGAGTTCGGGGGGCACAGATACGCAGTATTTT
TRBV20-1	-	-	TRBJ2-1	CSAIAPPWTYNEQFF	TGCAGTGCTATCGCGCCGCCGTGGACCTACAATGAGCAGTTCTTC
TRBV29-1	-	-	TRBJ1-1	CSVEPGTLNTEAFF	TGCAGCGTTGAACCCGGGACCCTGAACACTGAAGCTTTCTTT
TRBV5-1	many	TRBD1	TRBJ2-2	CASSLIPGTGGTGELFF	TGCGCCAGCAGCCTGATCCCCGGGACAGGGGGCACCGGGGAGCTGTTTTTT
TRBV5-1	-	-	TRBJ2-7	CASSVRAGNYEQYF	TGCGCCAGCAGCGTGAGGGCAGGGAATTACGAGCAGTACTTC
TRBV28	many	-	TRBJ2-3	CASSLLGITQYF	TGTGCCAGCAGTTTACTGGGGATTACGCAGTATTTT
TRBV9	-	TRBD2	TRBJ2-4	CASSVGGSKNIQYF	TGTGCCAGCAGCGTGGGGGGGAGCAAAAACATTCAGTACTTC
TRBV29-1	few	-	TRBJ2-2	CSAGAGELFF	TGCAGCGCGGGAGCCGGGGAGCTGTTTTTT
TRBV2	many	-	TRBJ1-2	CASEGNNYGYTF	TGTGCCAGCGAGGGGAATAACTATGGCTACACCTTC
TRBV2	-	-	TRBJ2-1	CASVTGTSNEQFF	TGTGCCAGCGTGACCGGGACCTCCAATGAGCAGTTCTTC
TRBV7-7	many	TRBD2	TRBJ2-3	CASSPRAGLAGDTQYF	TGTGCCAGCAGCCCCCGCGCCGGACTAGCGGGAGATACGCAGTATTTT
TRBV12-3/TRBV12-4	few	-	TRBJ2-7	CASRRQGIYEQYF	TGTGCCAGCAGACGTCAGGGGATCTACGAGCAGTACTTC
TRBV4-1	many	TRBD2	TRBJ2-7	CASSQDSGSSYEQYF	TGCGCCAGCAGCCAAGATAGCGGGAGCTCCTACGAGCAGTACTTC
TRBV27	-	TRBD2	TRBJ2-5	CASSSLLAGGVETQYF	TGTGCCAGCAGTTCCTTACTAGCGGGGGGGGTCGAGACCCAGTACTTC
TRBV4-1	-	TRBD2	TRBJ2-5	CASSQDPTTSGGAQETQYF	TGCGCCAGCAGCCAAGACCCAACGACTAGCGGGGGGGCTCAAGAGACCCAGTACTTC